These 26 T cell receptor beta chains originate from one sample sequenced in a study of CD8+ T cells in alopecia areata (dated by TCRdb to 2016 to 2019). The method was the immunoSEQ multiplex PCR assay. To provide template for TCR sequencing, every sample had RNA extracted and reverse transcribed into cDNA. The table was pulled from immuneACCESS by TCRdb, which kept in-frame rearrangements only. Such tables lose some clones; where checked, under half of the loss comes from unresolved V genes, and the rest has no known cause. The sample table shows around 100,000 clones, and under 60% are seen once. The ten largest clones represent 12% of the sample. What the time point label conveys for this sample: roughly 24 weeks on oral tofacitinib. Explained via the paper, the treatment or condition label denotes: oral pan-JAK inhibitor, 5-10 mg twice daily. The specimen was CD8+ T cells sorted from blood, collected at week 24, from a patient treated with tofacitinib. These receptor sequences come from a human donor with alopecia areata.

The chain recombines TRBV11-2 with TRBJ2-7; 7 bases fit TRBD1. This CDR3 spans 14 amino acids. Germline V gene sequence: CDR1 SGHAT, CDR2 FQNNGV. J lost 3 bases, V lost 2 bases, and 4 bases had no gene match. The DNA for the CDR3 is TGTGCCAGCAGCTTAAGGACAGGCTTCTACGAGCAGTACTTC. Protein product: CASSLRTGFYEQYF.

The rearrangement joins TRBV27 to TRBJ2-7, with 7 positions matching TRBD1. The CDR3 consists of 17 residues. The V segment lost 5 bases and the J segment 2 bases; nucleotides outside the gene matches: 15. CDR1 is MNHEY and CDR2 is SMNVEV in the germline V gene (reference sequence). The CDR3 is CASSTYPSTGSPYEQYF. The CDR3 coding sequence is TGTGCCAGCAGTACCTATCCCTCGACAGGGAGTCCCTACGAGCAGTACTTC.

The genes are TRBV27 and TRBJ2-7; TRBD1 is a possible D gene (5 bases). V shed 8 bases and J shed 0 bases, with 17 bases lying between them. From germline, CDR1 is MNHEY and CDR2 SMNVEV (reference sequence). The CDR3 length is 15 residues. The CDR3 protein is CASSPVGDGSYEQYF. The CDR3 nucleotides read TGTGCCAGCTCTCCCGTAGGGGATGGCTCCTACGAGCAGTACTTC.

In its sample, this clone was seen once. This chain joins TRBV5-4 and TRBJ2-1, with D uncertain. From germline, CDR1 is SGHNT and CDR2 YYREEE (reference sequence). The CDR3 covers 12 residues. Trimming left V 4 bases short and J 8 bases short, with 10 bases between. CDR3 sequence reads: CASSPQADEQFF. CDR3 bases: TGTGCCAGCAGCCCCCAGGCTGATGAGCAGTTCTTC.

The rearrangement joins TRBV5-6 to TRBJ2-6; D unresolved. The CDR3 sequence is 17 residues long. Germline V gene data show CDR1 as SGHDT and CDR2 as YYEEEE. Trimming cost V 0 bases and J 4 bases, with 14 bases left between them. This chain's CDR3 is CASSLVSSLWGANVLTF. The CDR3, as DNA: TGTGCCAGCAGCTTGGTCAGCTCTCTGTGGGGGGCCAACGTCCTGACTTTC.

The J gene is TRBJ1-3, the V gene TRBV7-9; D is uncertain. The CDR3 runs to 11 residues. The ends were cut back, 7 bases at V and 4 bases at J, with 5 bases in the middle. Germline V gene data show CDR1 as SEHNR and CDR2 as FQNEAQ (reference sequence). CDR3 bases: TGTGCCAGCACCCAAGGAAACACCATATATTTT. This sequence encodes CASTQGNTIYF.

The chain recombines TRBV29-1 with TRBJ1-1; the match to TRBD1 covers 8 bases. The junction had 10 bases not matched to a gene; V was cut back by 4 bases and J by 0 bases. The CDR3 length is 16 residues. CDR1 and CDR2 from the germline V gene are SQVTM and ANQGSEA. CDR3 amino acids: CSVAGVTGEMNTEAFF. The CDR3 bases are TGCAGCGTTGCCGGTGTGACAGGGGAGATGAACACTGAAGCTTTCTTT.

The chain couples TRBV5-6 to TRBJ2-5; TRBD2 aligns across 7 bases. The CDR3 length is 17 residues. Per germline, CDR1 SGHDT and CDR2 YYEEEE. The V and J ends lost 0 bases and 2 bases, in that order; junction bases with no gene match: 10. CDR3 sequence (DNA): TGTGCCAGCAGCTTGGCCGGGGGGACCGCAACACAAGAGACCCAGTACTTC. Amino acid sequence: CASSLAGGTATQETQYF.

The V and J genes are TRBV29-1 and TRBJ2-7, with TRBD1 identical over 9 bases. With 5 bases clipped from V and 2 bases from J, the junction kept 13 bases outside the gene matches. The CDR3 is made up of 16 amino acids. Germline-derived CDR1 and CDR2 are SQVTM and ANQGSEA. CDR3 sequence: CSVLGDGTGIPYEQYF. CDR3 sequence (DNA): TGCAGCGTTTTAGGCGACGGGACAGGGATCCCCTACGAGCAGTACTTC.

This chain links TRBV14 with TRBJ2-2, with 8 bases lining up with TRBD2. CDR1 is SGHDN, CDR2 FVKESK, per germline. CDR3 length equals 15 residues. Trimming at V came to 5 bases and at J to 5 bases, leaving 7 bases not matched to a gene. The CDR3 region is CASSSGTRSTGELFF. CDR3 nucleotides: TGTGCCAGCAGCTCCGGGACTAGGAGTACCGGGGAGCTGTTTTTT.

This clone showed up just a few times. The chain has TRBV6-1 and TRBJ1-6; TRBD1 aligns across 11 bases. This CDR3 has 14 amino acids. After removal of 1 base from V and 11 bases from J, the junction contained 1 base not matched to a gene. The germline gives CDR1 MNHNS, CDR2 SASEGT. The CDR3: CASSEGTGGAPLHF. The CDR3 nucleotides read TGTGCCAGCAGTGAAGGGACAGGGGGCGCACCCCTCCACTTT.

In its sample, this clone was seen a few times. The CDR3 loop is CASSERTSAYNEQFF. CDR3 bases: TGTGCCAGCTCAGAACGGACTAGCGCCTACAATGAGCAGTTCTTC. The genes are TRBV2 and TRBJ2-1, with TRBD2 matching 9 bases. The trim removed 8 bases at V and 2 bases at J, leaving 7 bases unmatched. Germline-derived CDR1 and CDR2 are SNHLY and FYNNEI. There are 15 residues in the CDR3.

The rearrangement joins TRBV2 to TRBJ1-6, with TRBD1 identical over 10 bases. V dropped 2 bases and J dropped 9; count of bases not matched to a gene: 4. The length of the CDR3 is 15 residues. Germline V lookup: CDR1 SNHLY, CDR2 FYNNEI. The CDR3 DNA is TGTGCCAGCAGTGAAACCCGACAGGGGGCTTCACCCCTCCACTTT. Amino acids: CASSETRQGASPLHF.

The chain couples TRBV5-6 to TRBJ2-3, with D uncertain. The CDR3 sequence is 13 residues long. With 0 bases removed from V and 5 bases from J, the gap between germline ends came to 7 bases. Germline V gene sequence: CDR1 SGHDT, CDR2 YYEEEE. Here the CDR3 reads CASSLDAEDTQYF. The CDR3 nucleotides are TGTGCCAGCAGCTTGGACGCTGAAGATACGCAGTATTTT.

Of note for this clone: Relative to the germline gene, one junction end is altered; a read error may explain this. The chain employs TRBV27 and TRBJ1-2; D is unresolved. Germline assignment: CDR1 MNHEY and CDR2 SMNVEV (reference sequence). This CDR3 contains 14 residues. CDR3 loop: CASSLWPTGDGYTF. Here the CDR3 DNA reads TGTGCCAGCAGCTTATGGCCCACCGGGGATGGCTACACCTTC.

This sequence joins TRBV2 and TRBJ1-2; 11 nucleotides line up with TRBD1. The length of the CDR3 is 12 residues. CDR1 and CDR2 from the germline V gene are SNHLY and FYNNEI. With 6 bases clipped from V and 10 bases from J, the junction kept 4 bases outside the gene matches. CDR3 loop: CASRDRGRVYTF. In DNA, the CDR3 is TGTGCCAGCAGGGACAGGGGGCGCGTCTACACCTTC.

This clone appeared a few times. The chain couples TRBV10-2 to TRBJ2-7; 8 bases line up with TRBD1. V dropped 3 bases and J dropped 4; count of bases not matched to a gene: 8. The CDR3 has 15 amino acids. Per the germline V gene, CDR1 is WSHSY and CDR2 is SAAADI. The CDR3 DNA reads TGCGCCAGCAGTGACGGACAGGGCGCTTCGTACGAGCAGTACTTC. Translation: CASSDGQGASYEQYF.

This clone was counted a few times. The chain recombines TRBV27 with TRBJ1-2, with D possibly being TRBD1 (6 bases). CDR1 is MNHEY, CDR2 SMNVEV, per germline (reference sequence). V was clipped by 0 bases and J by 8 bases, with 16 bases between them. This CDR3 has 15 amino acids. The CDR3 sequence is CASSLSRGAVWGYTF. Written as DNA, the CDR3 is TGTGCCAGCAGTTTATCGAGGGGGGCGGTTTGGGGCTACACCTTC.

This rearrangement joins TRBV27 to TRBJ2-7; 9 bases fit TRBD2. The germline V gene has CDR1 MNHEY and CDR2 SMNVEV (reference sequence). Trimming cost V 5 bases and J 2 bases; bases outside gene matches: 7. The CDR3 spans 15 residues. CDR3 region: CASSPSGGGAYEQYF. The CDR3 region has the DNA TGTGCCAGCAGTCCGTCGGGCGGGGGGGCCTACGAGCAGTACTTC.

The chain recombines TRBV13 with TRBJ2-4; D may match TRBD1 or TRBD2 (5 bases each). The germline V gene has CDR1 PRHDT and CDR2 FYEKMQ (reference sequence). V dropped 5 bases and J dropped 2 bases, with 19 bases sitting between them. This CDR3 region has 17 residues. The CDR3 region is CASSPLGDGAPKNIQYF. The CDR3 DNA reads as TGTGCCAGCAGCCCTCTCGGGGACGGCGCTCCCAAAAACATTCAGTACTTC.

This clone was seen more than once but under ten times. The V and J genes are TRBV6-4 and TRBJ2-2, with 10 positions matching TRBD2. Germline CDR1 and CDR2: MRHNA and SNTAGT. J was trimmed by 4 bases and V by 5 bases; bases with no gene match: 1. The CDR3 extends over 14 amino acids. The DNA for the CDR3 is TGTGCCAGCAGTAGCGGGGGGGCCACCGGGGAGCTGTTTTTT. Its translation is CASSSGGATGELFF.

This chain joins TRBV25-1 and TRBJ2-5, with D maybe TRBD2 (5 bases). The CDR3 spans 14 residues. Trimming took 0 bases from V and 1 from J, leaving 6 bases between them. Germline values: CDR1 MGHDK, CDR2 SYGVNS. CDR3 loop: CASSEYGVQETQYF. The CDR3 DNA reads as TGTGCCAGCAGTGAATACGGGGTCCAAGAGACCCAGTACTTC.

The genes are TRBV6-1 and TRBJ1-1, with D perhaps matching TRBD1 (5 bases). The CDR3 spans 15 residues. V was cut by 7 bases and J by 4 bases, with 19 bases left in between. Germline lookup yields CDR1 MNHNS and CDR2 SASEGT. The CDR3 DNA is TGTGCCAGCACCCGCTCCAGGGAGTTGGCCACTGAAGCTTTCTTT. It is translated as CASTRSRELATEAFF.

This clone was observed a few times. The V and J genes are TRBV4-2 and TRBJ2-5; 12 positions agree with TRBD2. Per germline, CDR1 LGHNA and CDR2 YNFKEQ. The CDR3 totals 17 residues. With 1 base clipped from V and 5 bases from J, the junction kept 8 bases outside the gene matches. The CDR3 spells CASSQVGPSGGAETQYF. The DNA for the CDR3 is TGTGCCAGCAGCCAAGTGGGGCCTAGCGGGGGGGCCGAGACCCAGTACTTC.

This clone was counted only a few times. The CDR3 sequence is CASTGVYEQYF. CDR3 in DNA: TGTGCCAGCACCGGGGTCTACGAGCAGTACTTC. The chain uses TRBV2 and TRBJ2-7; D is perhaps TRBD2 (5 bases). The V end was cut by 7 bases, the J end by 3 bases, with 7 bases between. Germline-derived CDR1 and CDR2 are SNHLY and FYNNEI. The CDR3 sequence is 11 residues long.

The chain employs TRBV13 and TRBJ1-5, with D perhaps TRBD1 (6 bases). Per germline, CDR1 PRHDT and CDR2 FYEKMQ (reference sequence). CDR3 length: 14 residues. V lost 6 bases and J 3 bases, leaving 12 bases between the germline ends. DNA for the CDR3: TGTGCCAGCAGTTCGGGGGCTGACAATCAGCCCCAGCATTTT. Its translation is CASSSGADNQPQHF.